Following are 20 T cell receptor beta chains from one sample sequenced in a study of CD8 T cells in Susac syndrome. Reverse transcription used about 0.5 to 1 ug RNA and random hexamers. Each CDR3 protein is one row after TCRdb ran MiXCR on the immunoSEQ multiplex PCR reads. This sample has 100,000 to 150,000 distinct CDR3 sequences; 85% to 95% occur once, and the top ten carry roughly 0.33%. The sample comprised CD8+ T cells from PBMCs. The receptors shown here come from a human donor with multiple sclerosis.

This rearrangement joins TRBV11-2 to TRBJ1-3; 7 nucleotides align to TRBD1. From germline, CDR1 is SGHAT and CDR2 FQNNGV. V shed 4 bases, J shed 0 bases, and the junction held 0 bases outside the gene matches. The CDR3 has 14 amino acids. CDR3 sequence reads: CASSYRGSGNTIYF. The CDR3 nucleotides read TGTGCCAGCAGCTACAGGGGCTCTGGAAACACCATATATTTT. The full variable domain, rest sourced from reference TRBV11-2 and TRBJ1-3, is EAGVAQSPRYKIIEKRQSVAFWCNPISGHATLYWYQQILGQGPKLLIQFQNNGVVDDSQLPKDRFSAERLKGVDSTLKIQPAKLEDSAVYLCASSYRGSGNTIYFGEGSWLTVV.

V and J are TRBV20-1 and TRBJ1-2, with D unresolved. Trimming removed 2 bases at V and 6 bases at J, with 10 bases between. Germline assignment: CDR1 DFQATT and CDR2 SNEGSKA (reference sequence). CDR3 length: 12 amino acids. The CDR3 coding sequence is TGCAGTGCTAGATCCCTGGCGGATGGCTACACCTTC. Amino acids: CSARSLADGYTF.

V and J are TRBV19 and TRBJ2-7; D is perhaps TRBD2 (7 bases). The CDR3 sequence is 15 residues long. Germline assignment: CDR1 LNHDA and CDR2 SQIVND (reference sequence). V lost 5 bases and J 0 bases, leaving 14 bases between the germline ends. The CDR3 spells CASSSAGATSYEQYF. The CDR3 bases are TGTGCCAGTAGTTCGGCGGGGGCCACCTCCTACGAGCAGTACTTC. Full variable domain (rest looked up from reference TRBV19 and TRBJ2-7): DGGITQSPKYLFRKEGQNVTLSCEQNLNHDAMYWYRQDPGQGLRLIYYSQIVNDFQKGDIAEGYSVSREKKESFPLTVTSAQKNPTAFYLCASSSAGATSYEQYFGPGTRLTVT.

The V call is TRBV11-2, the J call TRBJ2-7, with D possibly matching TRBD2 (6 bases). Trimming removed 0 bases at V and 6 bases at J, with 12 bases between. CDR3 length: 14 amino acids. The germline V gene encodes CDR1 SGHAT and CDR2 FQNNGV. CDR3: CASSLEEGTGEQYV. For the CDR3, the DNA is TGTGCCAGCAGCTTAGAGGAGGGTACAGGCGAGCAGTACGTC.

The gene calls are TRBV20-1 and TRBJ1-3; D is unclear. The CDR3 covers 12 residues. V gave up 0 bases and J gave up 4 bases, with 4 bases separating them. Looked up from germline, CDR1 is DFQATT and CDR2 is SNEGSKA (reference sequence). The CDR3 here is CSARDQGNTIYF. CDR3 bases: TGCAGTGCTAGAGATCAGGGAAACACCATATATTTT.

The chain combines TRBV7-9 with TRBJ1-2, with D possibly being TRBD1 (5 bases). The CDR3 has 14 amino acids. Germline V CDR1 and CDR2: SEHNR, FQNEAQ (reference sequence). The V gene lost 1 base and the J gene lost 4 bases, with 10 bases spanning the gap. CDR3 in amino acids: CASSLDRGIYGYTF. The DNA for the CDR3 is TGTGCCAGCAGCTTAGATCGGGGGATCTATGGCTACACCTTC.

The genes are TRBV2 and TRBJ2-3; D is perhaps TRBD2 (5 bases). The V gene lost 10 bases and the J gene lost 4 bases, with 9 bases spanning the gap. The V gene's germline CDR1 is SNHLY and CDR2 FYNNEI. The CDR3 has 11 residues. CDR3 in DNA: TGTGCCACCTGGACTTCAGATACGCAGTATTTT. Translating gives CATWTSDTQYF. Looking up the rest from reference TRBV2 and TRBJ2-3 gives the full variable domain: EPEVTQTPSHQVTQMGQEVILRCVPISNHLYFYWYRQILGQKVEFLVSFYNNEISEKSEIFDDQFSVERPDGSNFTLKIRSTKLEDSAMYFCATWTSDTQYFGPGTRLTVL.

The rearrangement joins TRBV20-1 to TRBJ2-7; D possibly matches TRBD1 or TRBD2 (5 bases each). Germline V gives CDR1 DFQATT, CDR2 SNEGSKA (reference sequence). The CDR3 extends over 13 amino acids. V was shortened by 0 bases and J by 6 bases, with 12 bases between the two germline ends. CDR3: CSARDPRDAEQYF. The CDR3 DNA is TGCAGTGCTAGAGATCCACGGGACGCCGAGCAGTACTTC.

The genes are TRBV4-1 and TRBJ1-2, with D possibly being TRBD1 (5 bases). The germline gives CDR1 MGHRA, CDR2 YSYEKL. This CDR3 contains 17 residues. The ends were cut back, 4 bases at V and 2 bases at J, with 20 bases in the middle. The CDR3 sequence: CASSLAGLGARNYGYTF. In nucleotides, the CDR3 is TGCGCCAGCAGCCTCGCCGGGCTAGGGGCACGAAACTATGGCTACACCTTC.

J is TRBJ2-3 and V is TRBV5-6, with D tentatively TRBD1 or TRBD2 (5 bases each). Trimming took off 3 bases at V and 6 bases at J, with 17 bases between the two ends. The germline CDR1 and CDR2 sequences are SGHDT and YYEEEE. The CDR3 has 15 residues. Here the CDR3 reads CASSYVGEMGDTQYF. The CDR3 region has the DNA TGTGCCAGCAGCTACGTGGGGGAAATGGGTGATACGCAGTATTTT.

The rearrangement links TRBV7-9 to TRBJ2-3, with 8 bases that match TRBD2. Germline CDR1 and CDR2: SEHNR and FQNEAQ (reference sequence). CDR3 size: 17 residues. Germline trimming cut 0 bases from V and 2 bases from J; bases unmatched to any gene: 7. The CDR3 is CASSLAPGLGYTDTQYF. The CDR3 coding sequence is TGTGCCAGCAGCTTAGCCCCGGGACTAGGGTACACAGATACGCAGTATTTT. The complete variable domain, with remaining parts taken from reference TRBV7-9 and TRBJ2-3, reads DTGVSQNPRHKITKRGQNVTFRCDPISEHNRLYWYRQTLGQGPEFLTYFQNEAQLEKSRLLSDRFSAERPKGSFSTLEIQRTEQGDSAMYLCASSLAPGLGYTDTQYFGPGTRLTVL.

The chain joins TRBV4-1 to TRBJ1-2; D is unclear. From germline, CDR1 is MGHRA and CDR2 YSYEKL. The germline V and J ends were trimmed by 4 bases and 4 bases, with 16 bases remaining between them. CDR3 length: 15 residues. This CDR3 reads CASSLVGEWSYGYTF. The CDR3 nucleotides read TGCGCCAGCAGCCTAGTGGGTGAGTGGAGCTATGGCTACACCTTC.

The rearrangement uses TRBV4-1 and TRBJ1-2; D gene uncertain. Trimming pared 2 bases from V and 7 bases from J, leaving 14 bases between. Germline V gives CDR1 MGHRA, CDR2 YSYEKL. The CDR3 covers 14 residues. CDR3 coding DNA: TGCGCCAGCAGCCAAAGACAAGGCCAAGCTGGCTACACCTTC. It yields the protein CASSQRQGQAGYTF.

The chain carries TRBV12-3 or TRBV12-4 and TRBJ1-1; 7 bases match TRBD1. The V gene end was trimmed by 6 bases and the J gene end by 6 bases; junction bases not matched to a gene: 13. CDR3 size: 15 residues. DNA of the CDR3: TGTGCCAGCAGATCTGTGACAGGGAGGGCGGCTGAAGCTTTCTTT. Residues: CASRSVTGRAAEAFF.

This clonotype was detected only once. J is TRBJ2-3 and V is TRBV28, with TRBD1 matching 7 bases. The CDR3 consists of 14 residues. The V segment lost 6 bases and the J segment 6 bases; nucleotides outside the gene matches: 9. Germline values: CDR1 MDHEN, CDR2 SYDVKM. In DNA form, the CDR3 reads TGTGCCAGCAGCCTCCCTATACAGGGGGATACGCAGTATTTT. Its translation: CASSLPIQGDTQYF.

This clonotype was detected once. V usage is TRBV12-3 or TRBV12-4 and J usage is TRBJ1-1, with D maybe TRBD1 (5 bases). V lost 6 bases to trimming and J lost 4 bases, with 12 bases between them. This CDR3 has 13 amino acids. The chain's CDR3 is CASSNSGLTEAFF. The CDR3 DNA follows: TGTGCCAGCAGCAATTCGGGGCTCACTGAAGCTTTCTTT.

This rearrangement joins TRBV19 to TRBJ2-1; TRBD2 agrees at 12 bases. Germline assignment: CDR1 LNHDA and CDR2 SQIVND (reference sequence). This CDR3 is 14 amino acids long. The J segment lost 10 bases and the V segment lost 5 bases, leaving 6 bases of the junction unmatched. CDR3 in amino acids: CASSGLAGIVEQFF. In DNA, the CDR3 is TGTGCCAGTAGTGGACTAGCGGGAATCGTAGAGCAGTTCTTC.

This CDR3 is CASGLVLGEQYF. The CDR3 DNA follows: TGTGCTAGTGGTTTGGTACTGGGGGAGCAGTACTTC. This chain links TRBV12-5 with TRBJ2-7; D remains unclear. Trimming took 0 bases from V and 7 from J, leaving 7 bases between them. The germline V gene encodes CDR1 LGHNT and CDR2 FRNRAP. CDR3 length equals 12 residues.

The gene calls are TRBV28 and TRBJ2-4; 9 bases are shared with TRBD2. CDR3 size: 15 residues. V dropped 7 bases and J dropped 4; count of bases not matched to a gene: 8. Germline values: CDR1 MDHEN, CDR2 SYDVKM. Written as DNA, the CDR3 is TGTGCCAGCACCCCAGGGCGGGGGGGAAAAAACATTCAGTACTTC. This encodes CASTPGRGGKNIQYF.

The chain is built from TRBV2 and TRBJ2-3, with D possibly TRBD2 on 5 matching bases. This CDR3 spans 14 amino acids. In germline, CDR1 is SNHLY, CDR2 FYNNEI. Trimming shortened V by 3 bases and J by 0 bases, and 7 bases separated the two germline ends. The CDR3 is CASSDERSTDTQYF. The CDR3 coding sequence is TGTGCCAGCAGTGATGAGCGGAGCACAGATACGCAGTATTTT.